The 9 T cell receptor beta chains presented below share a single source sample, sequenced in a study of early T cells in non-severe SARS-CoV-2 infection. One entry per CDR3 protein, called by TCRdb with MiXCR from the 5' RACE reads. The sample yields tens of thousands of distinct CDR3 sequences, about 14% seen once. The specimen comprised whole blood, sampled at baseline. These receptors were taken from an adult who was a healthcare worker with PCR-confirmed SARS-CoV-2 infection or an uninfected control (not recorded which).

The chain is built from TRBV20-1 and TRBJ2-1, with D perhaps TRBD1 (6 bases). Trimming stripped 1 base from V and 4 bases from J, with 20 bases between. The CDR3 has 17 amino acids. Germline V gene sequence: CDR1 DFQATT, CDR2 SNEGSKA (reference sequence). CDR3 DNA: TGCAGTGCTAGAGTACAGGGAGCTCTGGTAGGGTACAATGAGCAGTTCTTC. The encoded protein is CSARVQGALVGYNEQFF.

The chain employs TRBV5-4 and TRBJ2-4; no clear D gene. CDR1 and CDR2 (germline): SGHNT, YYREEE (reference sequence). The CDR3 consists of 13 residues. Trimming removed 0 bases from V and 9 bases from J, with 10 bases in between. CDR3 amino acids: CASSLDRGRIQYF. CDR3 nucleotide sequence: TGTGCCAGCAGCTTGGACCGCGGCCGCATTCAGTACTTC.

This chain uses TRBV6-5 with TRBJ2-3; D may be TRBD2 (7 bases). CDR1 is MNHEY, CDR2 SVGAGI, per germline. This CDR3 has 16 amino acids. V was shortened by 7 bases and J by 2 bases, with 19 bases between the two germline ends. CDR3 loop: CASTPRGHLTTDTQYF. Written as DNA, the CDR3 is TGTGCCAGCACCCCGCGGGGGCACCTGACCACAGATACGCAGTATTTT.

This clonotype was observed at least ten times. V gene TRBV5-6 combines with J gene TRBJ2-1; D remains ambiguous. CDR1 SGHDT and CDR2 YYEEEE come from the germline V gene. V was shortened by 1 base and J by 6 bases, with 2 bases between the two germline ends. The CDR3 is 11 residues long. DNA for the CDR3: TGTGCCAGCAGCTTGATCAATGAGCAGTTCTTC. This sequence encodes CASSLINEQFF.

This clonotype was seen repeatedly, ten times or more. The chain employs TRBV2 and TRBJ1-5, with D possibly being TRBD1 (6 bases). The CDR3 loop spans 15 amino acids. Germline CDR1 SNHLY, CDR2 FYNNEI. V lost 4 bases, J lost 1 base, and 11 bases lay in between. CDR3 nucleotide sequence: TGTGCCAGCAGTGTAGGACAGTTGAGCAATCAGCCCCAGCATTTT. Translated, it gives CASSVGQLSNQPQHF.

This clonotype was found a few times. V usage is TRBV27 and J usage is TRBJ2-3, with 9 bases identical to TRBD1. The CDR3 spans 16 residues. Trimming took 5 bases from V and 4 from J; bases not matched to a gene: 10. Germline CDR1 and CDR2: MNHEY and SMNVEV (reference sequence). Written as DNA, the CDR3 is TGTGCCAGCAGTGGACGGGACAGGGATGTGGCAGATACGCAGTATTTT. It translates to CASSGRDRDVADTQYF.

This clonotype was seen at least ten times. This chain joins TRBV20-1 and TRBJ2-5; 8 nucleotides align to TRBD1. The CDR3 is 15 amino acids. The V gene's germline CDR1 is DFQATT and CDR2 SNEGSKA (reference sequence). V was pared by 5 bases and J by 1 base, with 9 bases of the junction left unmatched. DNA for the CDR3: TGCAGTGCTTCACAAATAGACAGGGGCCAAGAGACCCAGTACTTC. Its translation is CSASQIDRGQETQYF.

The table lists this clonotype with many counts. The gene calls are TRBV2 and TRBJ2-7, with D perhaps TRBD2 (5 bases). V lost 7 bases, J lost 6 bases, and 16 bases lay in between. The CDR3 covers 13 residues. CDR1 and CDR2 from the germline V gene are SNHLY and FYNNEI. CDR3 sequence reads: CASTAVPRGEQYF. DNA of the CDR3: TGTGCCAGCACGGCCGTCCCTCGGGGCGAGCAGTACTTC.

The rearrangement uses TRBV6-1 and TRBJ1-5; weak D call: TRBD1 (5 bases). Germline CDR1 and CDR2: MNHNS and SASEGT. Trimming took off 4 bases at V and 6 bases at J, with 10 bases between the two ends. The CDR3 spans 13 residues. The CDR3 is CASSGLGGQPQHF. CDR3 nucleotide sequence: TGTGCCAGCAGTGGCCTGGGGGGTCAGCCCCAGCATTTT.